This T cell receptor beta chain was documented in a study of vaccination effects on CD4 cells after COVID-19 (dated by TCRdb to the early 2020s). About the study as a whole: Each participant got two doses of an mRNA SARS-CoV-2 vaccine, either BNT162b2 or mRNA-1273. In both COVID-19 convalescent patients and infection-naive vaccine recipients, the study compared SARS-CoV-2 spike-specific CD4+ TCR repertoires from before mRNA vaccination with those from after it. The full study included approximately nine COVID-19 convalescent patients and several SARS-CoV-2-naive healthy vaccine recipients. In the study, cultures from other donors were sequenced using the Oncomine TCR Beta short-read assay on an Illumina iSeq 100.

In the ViraFEST assay, PBMC were stimulated with viral peptide pools, and TCR sequencing was then used to find antigen-specific CD4+ T cell clonotypes based on their expansion. After roughly 11 days of culture, CD4+ T cells were isolated with the EasySep CD4+ T cell isolation kit. None of the healthy vaccine recipients had a prior SARS-CoV-2 infection, which was confirmed by nucleocapsid antibody tests that came back negative both before and after vaccination. Each well held two million PBMC cultured in IMDM containing roughly 5% human AB serum, 9 to 10 IU/ml IL-2 and gentamicin, along with roughly 10 ug/ml peptides. Half of the culture medium was replaced with fresh IL-2-containing medium on days 3 and 7. Unless otherwise noted, each peptide stimulation condition was cultured in triplicate wells. PBMC were separated from whole blood using Ficoll-Paque Plus gradient centrifugation and were then either cryopreserved at -140C or used fresh. Overlapping peptide pools spanned the spike proteins of SARS-CoV-2 and the common cold coronaviruses HCoV-NL63, HCoV-OC43 and HCoV-229E. The QIAamp micro DNA kit was used to extract genomic DNA from the cultured CD4+ T cells.

General findings and caveats noted by the study authors: Only a small number of convalescent patients were included, and no early post-infection timepoints were available, which limited the study. In healthy vaccine recipients, vaccine-induced clones were almost all SARS-CoV-2 mono-reactive, with only 1 of 255 cross-reactive with common cold coronaviruses. Clones induced by infection and clones induced by vaccination both contracted markedly at late timepoints after vaccination, which fits with T cell responses waning over time.

Library method: the immunoSEQ multiplex PCR assay. TCR beta CDR3 sequencing was performed on DNA from the cultured, isolated CD4+ T cells. On the study's bioinformatics: The analysis removed non-productive TCR sequences, trimmed reads to the CDR3 region, and retained only CDR3s that were 7 or more amino acids long. Antigen-specific clonotypes were identified with the MANAFEST web app by comparing expansion in peptide wells against reference cultures. To be called positive, a clone needed expansion at FDR<0.05 compared with the reference and with all other wells, an odds ratio greater than 5, and a frequency greater than 0.1% in two replicate wells. A clonotype was defined as cross-reactive if the clonotype was significantly expanded both in SARS-CoV-2 spike wells and in at least one common cold coronavirus spike condition. CDR3 similarity was assessed by Levenshtein distance with the stringdist R package, and unrooted trees were built with ape in R 3.6.1. Not all clones reach the TCRdb copy of this immuneACCESS table, which keeps in-frame sequences only. Checked studies attribute under half of the gap to unresolved V genes and leave the rest unexplained. For V, J and clone size, that table is used; D and trimming come from the DNA. The table for this sample lists around 25,000 clones; around three quarters of them were counted only once. The ten most abundant clones make up over 9.5% of the sample.

Note on this clone: This receptor's antigen is unknown. No base qualities exist here, and no much larger clone lies one base off it.

CDR1 and CDR2 (LNHDA, SQIVND) derive from the germline V gene (reference sequence). A distance of 11 bases separates the germline ends of V and J, which lose 0 bases and 2 bases respectively. Including the terminal cysteine and phenylalanine, the CDR3 comprises 16 residues. Only the CDR3 DNA stays, 48 bases, in frame from base 1. This specimen was CD4+ T cells from PBMCs cultured with SARS-CoV-2 spike peptides, taken before COVID-19 vaccination. The cell subset or site label, as the study defines it: SARS-CoV-2 spike overlapping peptide pool stimulation. The sequence joins TRBV19 to TRBJ1-5; the D gene is not confidently resolved. The clonotype comes from a human donor who received a COVID-19 vaccine. The DNA sequence is given as TGTGCCAGTAGTATAGACAGGTCTAGCGGCAATCAGCCCCAGCATTTT. This gives the protein CASSIDRSSGNQPQHF.